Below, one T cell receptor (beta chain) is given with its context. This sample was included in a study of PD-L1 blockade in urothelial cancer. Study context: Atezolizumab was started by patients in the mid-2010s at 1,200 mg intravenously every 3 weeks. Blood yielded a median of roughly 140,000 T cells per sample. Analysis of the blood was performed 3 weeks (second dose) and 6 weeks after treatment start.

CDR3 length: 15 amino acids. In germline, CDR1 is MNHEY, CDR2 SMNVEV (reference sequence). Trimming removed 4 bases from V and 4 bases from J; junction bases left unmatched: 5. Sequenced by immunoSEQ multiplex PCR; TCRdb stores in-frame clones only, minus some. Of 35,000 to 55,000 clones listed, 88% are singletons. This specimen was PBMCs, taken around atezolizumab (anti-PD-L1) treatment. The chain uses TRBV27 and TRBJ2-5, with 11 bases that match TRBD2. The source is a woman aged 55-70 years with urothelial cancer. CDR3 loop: CASSSIAGGIETQYF. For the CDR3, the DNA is TGTGCCAGCAGTTCAATAGCGGGGGGGATAGAGACCCAGTACTTC.